A single sample is the source of the 32 T cell receptor beta chains below, sequenced in a study of cytomegalovirus exposure and HLA in healthy donors. PCR primers comprised 60 Vbeta and 13 Jbeta primers. The table came from immunoSEQ multiplex PCR; TCRdb's copy has only in-frame clones and leaves some out. The table lists approximately 76,000 clones. Sequenced sample: PBMCs. Receptors were obtained from a man aged 18 to 30 in good health and CMV-seropositive.

V and J are TRBV18 and TRBJ1-4, with TRBD1 matching 7 bases. CDR3 length: 16 residues. The ends lost 3 bases at V and 5 bases at J; junction bases unmatched: 9. Germline values: CDR1 KGHSH, CDR2 LQKENI. The chain's CDR3 is CASSPRRGTENEKLFF. As DNA, the CDR3 is TGTGCCAGCTCACCCAGGAGGGGGACAGAGAATGAAAAACTGTTTTTT.

The chain uses TRBV5-1 and TRBJ2-7; TRBD1 matches 8 bases. CDR3 length equals 13 residues. Germline V lookup: CDR1 SGHRS, CDR2 YFSETQ. J gave up 7 bases and V 4 bases, and 7 bases lay outside the gene matches. The CDR3 nucleotides are TGCGCCAGCAGCCCGGACAGGGTGGGAGAGCAGTACTTC. Residues: CASSPDRVGEQYF.

The chain employs TRBV28 and TRBJ2-7; D perhaps matches TRBD2 (5 bases). The germline V gene has CDR1 MDHEN and CDR2 SYDVKM. This CDR3 is built from 12 residues. Trimming shortened V by 3 bases and J by 6 bases, and 9 bases separated the two germline ends. CDR3 in amino acids: CASSLPGVEQYF. CDR3 nucleotides: TGTGCCAGCAGTTTGCCCGGGGTCGAGCAGTACTTC.

The V gene is TRBV6-1, the J gene TRBJ2-3; no clear D. This CDR3 contains 11 residues. Trimming cost V 7 bases and J 7 bases, with 9 bases left between them. The germline CDR1 and CDR2 sequences are MNHNS and SASEGT. The CDR3 coding sequence is TGTGCCAGCACCCCCGCGAATACGCAGTATTTT. It translates to CASTPANTQYF.

The chain uses TRBV4-2 and TRBJ2-7; 7 positions agree with TRBD1. CDR1 is LGHNA and CDR2 is YNFKEQ in the germline V gene. V dropped 0 bases and J dropped 0; count of bases not matched to a gene: 5. The CDR3 runs to 16 residues. The CDR3 bases are TGTGCCAGCAGCCAAGACCCGGGACAGCACTCCTACGAGCAGTACTTC. Translating it yields CASSQDPGQHSYEQYF.

The chain employs TRBV9 and TRBJ2-7; 8 bases match TRBD1. The CDR3 has 15 residues. V dropped 0 bases and J dropped 4; count of bases not matched to a gene: 6. The germline V gene has CDR1 SGDLS and CDR2 YYNGEE. CDR3 sequence reads: CASSVGQDREYEQYF. In nucleotides, the CDR3 is TGTGCCAGCAGCGTAGGCCAGGACAGGGAGTACGAGCAGTACTTC.

This chain links TRBV7-9 with TRBJ2-1, with D possibly matching TRBD2 (7 bases). Trimming cost V 2 bases and J 2 bases, with 13 bases left between them. The length of the CDR3 is 16 residues. Germline V gene data show CDR1 as SEHNR and CDR2 as FQNEAQ (reference sequence). The CDR3, as DNA: TGTGCCAGCAGCTTACGCGGGGGCAAAACCTACAATGAGCAGTTCTTC. It translates to CASSLRGGKTYNEQFF.

This chain's CDR3 is CASSFDWDNEQFF. The CDR3 DNA reads as TGTGCCAGCAGCTTCGACTGGGACAATGAGCAGTTCTTC. V and J are TRBV7-9 and TRBJ2-1; D is undetermined. The CDR3 has 13 residues. Germline V gene data show CDR1 as SEHNR and CDR2 as FQNEAQ (reference sequence). V lost 3 bases to trimming and J lost 5 bases, with 8 bases between them.

This chain uses TRBV27 with TRBJ2-7, with 7 bases aligning to TRBD1. Trimming took 2 bases from V and 3 from J; bases not matched to a gene: 7. CDR1 is MNHEY, CDR2 SMNVEV, per germline (reference sequence). The CDR3 length is 15 residues. CDR3 nucleotides: TGTGCCAGCAGTTTAACAGGGGTCCCAAACTACGAGCAGTACTTC. Residues: CASSLTGVPNYEQYF.

This chain connects TRBV5-4 to TRBJ1-1, with TRBD1 matching over 7 bases. V dropped 4 bases and J dropped 4; count of bases not matched to a gene: 4. The CDR3 is 13 amino acids. CDR1 and CDR2 from the germline V gene are SGHNT and YYREEE (reference sequence). CDR3 sequence reads: CASSRTGGTEAFF. The DNA of the CDR3 is TGTGCCAGCAGCCGGACAGGAGGCACTGAAGCTTTCTTT.

This chain connects TRBV9 to TRBJ2-3; possible D gene TRBD2, 7 bases. Germline CDR1 and CDR2: SGDLS and YYNGEE. V lost 1 base to trimming and J lost 6 bases, with 15 bases between them. The CDR3 spans 15 residues. The CDR3 region is CASSVSGGGPDTQYF. CDR3 DNA sequence: TGTGCCAGCAGCGTATCTGGGGGGGGGCCCGATACGCAGTATTTT.

CDR3: CASSLSQGSPYEQYF. The DNA for the CDR3 is TGTGCCAGCAGCTTATCCCAGGGGAGCCCCTACGAGCAGTACTTC. The V call is TRBV11-2, the J call TRBJ2-7; the D gene is possibly TRBD1 (6 bases). This CDR3 contains 15 residues. Trimming removed 2 bases at V and 2 bases at J, with 13 bases between. The germline V gene has CDR1 SGHAT and CDR2 FQNNGV.

The rearrangement links TRBV27 to TRBJ2-7, with TRBD1 identical over 10 bases. The CDR3 extends over 14 amino acids. V gave up 7 bases and J gave up 2 bases; unmatched junction bases: 5. Germline V CDR1 and CDR2: MNHEY, SMNVEV (reference sequence). CDR3 amino acids: CASKWGTGAYEQYF. In nucleotides, the CDR3 is TGTGCCAGCAAATGGGGGACAGGGGCCTACGAGCAGTACTTC.

For the CDR3, the DNA is TGTGCCAGTAGTATACGGAGTGGGGGGAGCTACAATGAGCAGTTCTTC. Residues: CASSIRSGGSYNEQFF. The chain recombines TRBV19 with TRBJ2-1; D may be TRBD2 (6 bases). The ends were cut back, 2 bases at V and 3 bases at J, with 14 bases in the middle. The germline V gene has CDR1 LNHDA and CDR2 SQIVND (reference sequence). The CDR3 is made up of 16 amino acids.

This chain links TRBV18 with TRBJ2-7; tentatively, D is TRBD1 (6 bases). V lost 2 bases and J 7 bases, leaving 18 bases between the germline ends. In germline, CDR1 is KGHSH, CDR2 LQKENI. The CDR3 is 15 residues long. As DNA, the CDR3 is TGTGCCAGCTCACCAAAAGTACAGGGTTATAATGAGCAGTACTTC. Translation gives CASSPKVQGYNEQYF.

This sequence joins TRBV27 and TRBJ2-7; TRBD1 is a possible D gene (6 bases). V dropped 5 bases and J dropped 3 bases, with 14 bases sitting between them. CDR1 is MNHEY, CDR2 SMNVEV, per germline (reference sequence). The CDR3 consists of 14 residues. Here the CDR3 DNA reads TGTGCCAGCAGTGACTCCGGGACAAACTACGAGCAGTACTTC. Translation gives CASSDSGTNYEQYF.

The rearrangement uses TRBV15 and TRBJ1-6; D perhaps matches TRBD1 (6 bases). The CDR3 spans 15 residues. Germline assignment: CDR1 LNHNV and CDR2 YYDKDF (reference sequence). Trimming removed 0 bases at V and 11 bases at J, with 14 bases between. The CDR3 DNA reads as TGTGCCACCAGCAGAGATGTACAGGGACGAACACCCCTCCACTTT. Protein sequence: CATSRDVQGRTPLHF.

V gene TRBV4-1 combines with J gene TRBJ2-5; tentatively, D is TRBD1 (6 bases). Judging by the DNA end, TRBJ2-7 fits better; the J call may be wrong. This CDR3 has 15 residues. Per the germline V gene, CDR1 is MGHRA and CDR2 is YSYEKL. The DNA for the CDR3 is TGCGCCAGCAGCCAACCTCAGGGGAACCCCTACGAGCAGTACTTC. This translates into CASSQPQGNPYEQYF.

The chain recombines TRBV5-5 with TRBJ1-3, with 10 bases that match TRBD1. The CDR3 runs 14 residues. From germline, CDR1 is SGHKS and CDR2 YYEKEE (reference sequence). With 0 bases clipped from V and 10 bases from J, the junction kept 4 bases outside the gene matches. The CDR3 loop is CASSLGQGAGTIYF. The CDR3 region has the DNA TGTGCCAGCAGCTTGGGACAGGGGGCAGGGACCATATATTTT.

This sequence joins TRBV19 and TRBJ1-5; possible D gene TRBD1, 6 bases. V lost 2 bases and J lost 7, with 15 bases in between. The germline V gene encodes CDR1 LNHDA and CDR2 SQIVND (reference sequence). This CDR3 spans 15 amino acids. CDR3 nucleotide sequence: TGTGCCAGTAGTATAACGCAGGGGCAGGGCCAGCCCCAGCATTTT. The encoded protein is CASSITQGQGQPQHF.

The rearrangement joins TRBV5-1 to TRBJ1-1, with 8 bases fitting TRBD1. Trimming removed 4 bases from V and 0 bases from J; junction bases left unmatched: 5. The CDR3 length is 15 residues. CDR1 SGHRS and CDR2 YFSETQ come from the germline V gene. As DNA, the CDR3 is TGCGCCAGCAGCCGGGGACAGGTGCTGAACACTGAAGCTTTCTTT. The encoded protein is CASSRGQVLNTEAFF.

A remark on this clone: The sample contains more than one DNA sequence encoding this CDR3. The V gene is TRBV7-2, the J gene TRBJ2-1; 7 nucleotides agree with TRBD1. The CDR3 extends over 13 amino acids. Germline CDR1 is SGHTA and CDR2 is FQGNSA. The V and J ends lost 3 bases and 5 bases, in that order; junction bases with no gene match: 1. The CDR3 loop reads CASSLGQNNEQFF. DNA of the CDR3: TGTGCCAGCAGCTTGGGACAGAACAATGAGCAGTTCTTC.

The chain has TRBV29-1 and TRBJ1-1; 7 nucleotides line up with TRBD1. With 7 bases clipped from V and 1 base from J, the junction kept 6 bases outside the gene matches. The CDR3 is 13 residues long. Germline CDR1 SQVTM, CDR2 ANQGSEA. CDR3 nucleotides: TGCAGCGCCGGACAGGCGTGGAACACTGAAGCTTTCTTT. Translating it yields CSAGQAWNTEAFF.

The chain employs TRBV7-9 and TRBJ1-4; D unclear. The CDR3 is made up of 15 amino acids. V shed 2 bases and J shed 4 bases, with 11 bases lying between them. Germline V CDR1 and CDR2: SEHNR, FQNEAQ (reference sequence). CDR3 protein: CASSLSARGNEKLFF. CDR3 DNA sequence: TGTGCCAGCAGCTTATCCGCCCGGGGTAATGAAAAACTGTTTTTT. Supplemented by reference TRBV7-9 and TRBJ1-4, the full variable domain reads DTGVSQNPRHKITKRGQNVTFRCDPISEHNRLYWYRQTLGQGPEFLTYFQNEAQLEKSRLLSDRFSAERPKGSFSTLEIQRTEQGDSAMYLCASSLSARGNEKLFFGSGTQLSVL.

This rearrangement joins TRBV4-1 to TRBJ2-7, with 8 bases that match TRBD2. The CDR3 runs to 15 residues. Losses at the gene ends were 0 bases for V and 1 base for J; bases not matched to a gene: 2. Germline V gives CDR1 MGHRA, CDR2 YSYEKL. The CDR3 DNA reads TGCGCCAGCAGCCAAGAGGGGACTAGTTCCTACGAGCAGTACTTC. Its translation is CASSQEGTSSYEQYF.

The CDR3 protein is CASSSPVAGGPNTGELFF. CDR3 coding DNA: TGTGCCAGCAGCTCCCCCGTAGCGGGGGGACCCAACACCGGGGAGCTGTTTTTT. The chain carries TRBV9 and TRBJ2-2, with 10 bases lining up with TRBD2. Trimming at V came to 4 bases and at J to 2 bases, leaving 11 bases not matched to a gene. Germline V gene sequence: CDR1 SGDLS, CDR2 YYNGEE. CDR3 length equals 18 residues. The whole variable domain, remainder taken from reference TRBV9 and TRBJ2-2, is DSGVTQTPKHLITATGQRVTLRCSPRSGDLSVYWYQQSLDQGLQFLIQYYNGEERAKGNILERFSAQQFPDLHSELNLSSLELGDSALYFCASSSPVAGGPNTGELFFGEGSRLTVL.

V usage is TRBV30 and J usage is TRBJ1-6; 7 bases fit TRBD1. CDR1 is GTSNPN and CDR2 is SVGIG in the germline V gene (reference sequence). V lost 2 bases and J lost 5; bases outside the gene matches: 3. This CDR3 has 14 residues. The CDR3 protein is CAWSLGQDNSPLHF. The CDR3 bases are TGTGCCTGGAGTCTAGGACAGGATAATTCACCCCTCCACTTT.

The rearrangement links TRBV5-6 to TRBJ2-1; D not certain. V was cut by 2 bases and J by 4 bases, with 10 bases left in between. CDR3 length equals 14 residues. From germline, CDR1 is SGHDT and CDR2 YYEEEE. The CDR3 region is CASSFGRLYNEQFF. In DNA form, the CDR3 reads TGTGCCAGCAGCTTTGGCAGGCTATACAATGAGCAGTTCTTC.

The chain couples TRBV6-5 to TRBJ2-7; TRBD2 is a possible D gene (5 bases). Germline CDR1 reads MNHEY; CDR2 reads SVGAGI. V lost 4 bases and J lost 0, with 10 bases in between. This CDR3 comprises 14 residues. In nucleotides, the CDR3 is TGTGCCAGCAGTTTACTTACTAGCTCCTACGAGCAGTACTTC. Its protein is CASSLLTSSYEQYF.

This chain links TRBV6-6 with TRBJ2-7; 10 nucleotides align to TRBD1. The germline V gene has CDR1 MNHNY and CDR2 SVGAGI (reference sequence). The CDR3 sequence is 15 residues long. V was clipped by 5 bases and J by 1 base; unmatched bases: 5. CDR3 DNA: TGTGCCAGCAGTGCCAGGACAGGGGGATCCTACGAGCAGTACTTC. It encodes CASSARTGGSYEQYF.

The rearrangement joins TRBV7-3 to TRBJ2-1; TRBD1 agrees at 11 bases. Per germline, CDR1 SGHTA and CDR2 FQGTGA. The CDR3 runs 16 residues. Germline trimming cut 0 bases from V and 6 bases from J; bases unmatched to any gene: 4. CDR3 nucleotides: TGTGCCAGCAGCTTAACGCGGGACAGGGGGGGCAATGAGCAGTTCTTC. It translates to CASSLTRDRGGNEQFF. Looking up the rest from reference TRBV7-3 and TRBJ2-1 gives the full variable domain: GAGVSQTPSNKVTEKGKYVELRCDPISGHTALYWYRQSLGQGPEFLIYFQGTGAADDSGLPNDRFFAVRPEGSVSTLKIQRTERGDSAVYLCASSLTRDRGGNEQFFGPGTRLTVL.

The rearrangement links TRBV5-1 to TRBJ2-3; 10 bases map to TRBD2. V shed 0 bases, J shed 4 bases, and the junction held 8 bases outside the gene matches. CDR1 SGHRS and CDR2 YFSETQ come from the germline V gene. The CDR3 is made up of 17 amino acids. The CDR3 reads CASSLVPSGSEADTQYF. In DNA, the CDR3 is TGCGCCAGCAGCTTGGTACCTAGCGGGAGTGAAGCAGATACGCAGTATTTT.